Each of the 8 T cell receptor beta chains below was sequenced from the same sample in a study of cytomegalovirus exposure and HLA in healthy donors (dated by TCRdb to about 2017). The library was generated by the immunoSEQ multiplex PCR assay. For the multiplex PCR, a mixture combining 60 forward primers for TCR Vbeta segments and 13 reverse primers for TCR Jbeta segments was used. Sourced from immuneACCESS, this table was stored by TCRdb with only in-frame sequences that have V and J called. A share of the clones is absent; for the studies checked, an unresolved V gene accounts for under half, and the remainder has no known explanation. Across this sample there are about 130,000 clones, with roughly 84% seen only once. The ten largest clones represent roughly 3% of the sample. Sequences were obtained from PBMCs. All receptors derive from a woman younger than 30 in good health and CMV-seropositive.

The rearrangement links TRBV9 to TRBJ2-1, with 9 bases lining up with TRBD1. The CDR3 loop spans 15 amino acids. In germline, CDR1 is SGDLS, CDR2 YYNGEE. V trimming: 4 bases; J trimming: 0 bases; junction bases outside the gene matches: 2. The CDR3 spells CASSSQGASYNEQFF. The CDR3 DNA reads TGTGCCAGCAGCTCACAGGGGGCCTCCTACAATGAGCAGTTCTTC.

CDR3 nucleotide sequence: TGTGCCAGCAGTTACGGCAGGGCTCAAGAGACCCAGTACTTC. Residues: CASSYGRAQETQYF. The chain couples TRBV27 to TRBJ2-5; perhaps TRBD1 as D (5 bases). V lost 4 bases to trimming and J lost 2 bases, with 11 bases between them. Germline CDR1 and CDR2: MNHEY and SMNVEV (reference sequence). The CDR3 is 14 amino acids.

J is TRBJ1-1 and V is TRBV29-1; D gene uncertain. Germline V lookup: CDR1 SQVTM, CDR2 ANQGSEA. The CDR3 runs to 11 residues. Trimming cost V 0 bases and J 11 bases, with 10 bases left between them. The CDR3 DNA reads as TGCAGCGTTGAAGATTCCGGGGAGGCTTTCTTT. It encodes CSVEDSGEAFF. The full variable domain, with the rest looked up from reference TRBV29-1 and TRBJ1-1, is SAVISQKPSRDICQRGTSLTIQCQVDSQVTMMFWYRQQPGQSLTLIATANQGSEATYESGFVIDKFPISRPNLTFSTLTVSNMSPEDSSIYLCSVEDSGEAFFGQGTRLTVV.

V and J are TRBV11-2 and TRBJ1-6; TRBD1 matches at 8 bases. The trim removed 2 bases at V and 8 bases at J, leaving 17 bases unmatched. This CDR3 is 19 amino acids long. Germline values: CDR1 SGHAT, CDR2 FQNNGV. In DNA, the CDR3 is TGTGCCAGCAGCTTATATAGTAGGGGCGACAGGGGCGAGGATTCACCCCTCCACTTT. Residues: CASSLYSRGDRGEDSPLHF.

In its sample, this clone was seen once. The chain carries TRBV5-4 and TRBJ1-2; no firm D call. In germline, CDR1 is SGHNT, CDR2 YYREEE (reference sequence). The CDR3 runs to 14 residues. Trimming took 6 bases from V and 7 from J, leaving 19 bases between them. The CDR3 here is CASTLGATLSGYTF. The DNA for the CDR3 is TGTGCCAGCACCCTGGGCGCTACCCTGTCTGGCTACACCTTC.

The V call is TRBV4-2, the J call TRBJ2-1, with 12 bases fitting TRBD2. The CDR3 is 16 amino acids. V lost 4 bases to trimming and J lost 7 bases; unmatched junction nucleotides: 8. Looked up from germline, CDR1 is LGHNA and CDR2 is YNFKEQ. The CDR3 DNA is TGTGCCAGCAGCCGGGAGGCTAGCGGGGGGGTGAATGAGCAGTTCTTC. Translated, it gives CASSREASGGVNEQFF.

The rearrangement links TRBV12-5 to TRBJ2-7, with a tentative D call TRBD2 (6 bases). The V gene lost 1 base and the J gene lost 4 bases, with 20 bases spanning the gap. The CDR3 sequence is 17 residues long. Germline-derived CDR1 and CDR2 are LGHNT and FRNRAP. The CDR3 spells CASGLDLPGDLWYEQYF. CDR3 bases: TGTGCTAGTGGTTTGGATCTTCCGGGAGACCTGTGGTACGAGCAGTACTTC.

The rearrangement joins TRBV6-5 to TRBJ2-3; D perhaps matches TRBD2 (5 bases). Trimming pared 5 bases from V and 4 bases from J, leaving 13 bases between. This CDR3 spans 14 amino acids. Germline CDR1 MNHEY, CDR2 SVGAGI. Here the CDR3 reads CASSEVGRADTQYF. The CDR3, as DNA: TGTGCCAGCAGTGAAGTGGGGAGAGCAGATACGCAGTATTTT.